This record looks at one T cell receptor (beta chain) sequence and its context. The study ran its PCR with 60 Vbeta and 13 Jbeta primers. Some clones are missing from TCRdb's copy, which holds only in-frame ones; the method was immunoSEQ multiplex PCR. The profile covers 150,000 to 200,000 clones, with about four fifths appearing a single time and about 2.4% taken by the ten largest. Trimming cost V 5 bases and J 5 bases, with 18 bases left between them. CDR3 length: 15 amino acids. The germline V gene encodes CDR1 MNHEY and CDR2 SVGAGI. The data belong to a study of cytomegalovirus exposure and HLA in healthy donors. The overall study: A previous analysis identified fewer than 130 million unique TCR beta sequences derived from roughly 180 million T cells. Within an early data release were roughly 90 million unique TCRs drawn from HLA-typed donors.

The TCR originated in a male donor in good health and CMV-seronegative. The sequenced sample consisted of PBMCs. This chain uses TRBV6-5 with TRBJ1-2; maybe TRBD1 (6 bases). The CDR3 is CASSQNRQAGYGYTF. The CDR3 region has the DNA TGTGCCAGCAGTCAAAACCGACAGGCAGGATATGGCTACACCTTC.